One and the same sample provided the 22 T cell receptor beta chains below, sequenced in a study of CD8 T cells in Susac syndrome. Reverse transcription used about 0.45 to 1 ug RNA and random hexamers. TCRdb fed the immunoSEQ multiplex PCR reads into MiXCR, producing one record per CDR3 protein. The repertoire consists of 150,000 to 180,000 distinct CDR3 sequences, with roughly 96% occurring once and the leading ten covering approximately 0.15%. The material sequenced was CD4+ T cells from PBMCs. These receptors were taken from a human donor with Susac syndrome.

CDR3 region: CVSGAGLKETQYF. For the CDR3, the DNA is TGTGTATCGGGAGCGGGGCTTAAAGAGACCCAGTACTTC. This chain links TRBV5-4 with TRBJ2-5; 7 bases are a match to TRBD2. Per the germline V gene, CDR1 is SGHNT and CDR2 is YYREEE (reference sequence). The CDR3 sequence is 13 residues long.

The J gene is TRBJ2-3, the V gene TRBV6-4, with no clear D. Germline loops: CDR1 MRHNA, CDR2 SNTAGT. V was shortened by 2 bases and J by 5 bases, with 11 bases between the two germline ends. The CDR3 is made up of 14 amino acids. The CDR3 DNA sequence: TGTGCCAGCAGTGACGGCTCGGGTGGAGATACGCAGTATTTT. Translation gives CASSDGSGGDTQYF.

V is TRBV27 and J is TRBJ1-2, with 8 bases fitting TRBD1. The CDR3 length is 14 residues. Germline CDR1 is MNHEY and CDR2 is SMNVEV (reference sequence). V dropped 5 bases and J dropped 5; count of bases not matched to a gene: 7. CDR3 DNA sequence: TGTGCCAGCAGTCCGCTCGGACAGGGTTATGGCTACACCTTC. Its protein product is CASSPLGQGYGYTF.

This rearrangement joins TRBV15 to TRBJ2-7; D remains ambiguous. The CDR3 covers 16 residues. Trimming removed 4 bases at V and 1 base at J, with 17 bases between. CDR1 is LNHNV and CDR2 is YYDKDF in the germline V gene (reference sequence). In DNA form, the CDR3 reads TGTGCCACCAGCATGGGTTTCCGGACCTTATCCTACGAGCAGTACTTC. Translation: CATSMGFRTLSYEQYF.

J is TRBJ2-7 and V is TRBV19, with TRBD2 matching over 7 bases. The CDR3 contains 15 residues. Per germline, CDR1 LNHDA and CDR2 SQIVND (reference sequence). Trimming at V came to 4 bases and at J to 3 bases, leaving 9 bases not matched to a gene. CDR3 bases: TGTGCCAGTAGTACCGAACCGGGACTACTCTACGAGCAGTACTTC. Translation gives CASSTEPGLLYEQYF. Full variable domain (rest looked up from reference TRBV19 and TRBJ2-7): DGGITQSPKYLFRKEGQNVTLSCEQNLNHDAMYWYRQDPGQGLRLIYYSQIVNDFQKGDIAEGYSVSREKKESFPLTVTSAQKNPTAFYLCASSTEPGLLYEQYFGPGTRLTVT.

This clonotype was observed a single time. The chain joins TRBV12-3 or TRBV12-4 to TRBJ1-1; possible D gene TRBD1, 6 bases. This CDR3 region has 13 residues. The V end lost 6 bases, the J end lost 5 bases, and 13 bases lay between the germline ends. This CDR3 is CASRATGGTEAFF. In nucleotides, the CDR3 is TGTGCCAGCAGGGCGACAGGAGGTACTGAAGCTTTCTTT.

The chain couples TRBV12-3 or TRBV12-4 to TRBJ1-5; a possible D gene is TRBD1 (5 bases). Trimming left V 7 bases short and J 1 base short, with 26 bases between. This CDR3 has 19 residues. The CDR3 region is CASTLIRDSSSASNQPQHF. The CDR3, as DNA: TGTGCCAGCACCCTGATCCGGGACTCCTCCTCGGCCAGCAATCAGCCCCAGCATTTT.

The chain is built from TRBV12-3 or TRBV12-4 and TRBJ2-2, with D possibly matching TRBD1 (5 bases). The CDR3 consists of 12 residues. V was trimmed by 5 bases and J by 6 bases, leaving 7 bases between them. This CDR3 reads CASSPGPGELFF. CDR3 sequence (DNA): TGTGCCAGCAGTCCAGGGCCCGGGGAGCTGTTTTTT.

This chain links TRBV7-2 with TRBJ2-6; D remains ambiguous. V dropped 2 bases and J dropped 1 base, with 9 bases sitting between them. Germline V gene sequence: CDR1 SGHTA, CDR2 FQGNSA. The CDR3 spans 16 residues. CDR3 region: CASSLKSASGANVLTF. CDR3 nucleotide sequence: TGTGCCAGCAGCTTAAAGTCGGCATCTGGGGCCAACGTCCTGACTTTC.

The chain carries TRBV29-1 and TRBJ2-1, with D perhaps TRBD2 (6 bases). The V gene's germline CDR1 is SQVTM and CDR2 ANQGSEA. Trimming stripped 1 base from V and 7 bases from J, with 8 bases between. This CDR3 spans 12 amino acids. CDR3 in amino acids: CSVEASVNEQFF. The CDR3 bases are TGCAGCGTTGAAGCTAGCGTTAATGAGCAGTTCTTC.

This chain joins TRBV19 and TRBJ2-2; D ambiguous. Germline V gene lookup returns CDR1 LNHDA and CDR2 SQIVND (reference sequence). V lost 4 bases and J lost 2, with 14 bases in between. The CDR3 runs to 16 residues. The CDR3 sequence is CASSSVTVENTGELFF. The CDR3 DNA sequence: TGTGCCAGTAGTAGTGTAACGGTCGAAAACACCGGGGAGCTGTTTTTT.

This chain links TRBV19 with TRBJ1-5, with D maybe TRBD1 (6 bases). From germline, CDR1 is LNHDA and CDR2 SQIVND (reference sequence). The CDR3 spans 14 residues. V was clipped by 10 bases and J by 1 base, with 14 bases between them. CDR3 bases: TGTGCCACCCAGGGGCAGGGAAGCAATCAGCCCCAGCATTTT. This encodes CATQGQGSNQPQHF.

As regards this clonotype: The CDR3 ends on some other residue instead of the conserved phenylalanine or tryptophan, so this is likely a read error. Because the CDR3's place on the DNA is in doubt, the DNA is left out and the CDR3 is given as listed by TCRdb. V gene TRBV4-1 combines with J gene TRBJ2-4; the table's D gene call, TRBD1, was not cross checked with the DNA. Germline assignment: CDR1 MGHRA and CDR2 YSYEKL. The CDR3 is 10 residues long, counting both termini. CDR3 protein: CASSQDRQGI.

The chain uses TRBV5-4 and TRBJ2-3, with TRBD1 matching over 9 bases. The J segment lost 12 bases and the V segment lost 0 bases, leaving 2 bases of the junction unmatched. Germline V gene data show CDR1 as SGHNT and CDR2 as YYREEE (reference sequence). The CDR3 spans 12 residues. As DNA, the CDR3 is TGTGCCAGCAGCTTGGACAGGGGGCACCAGTATTTT. Amino acids: CASSLDRGHQYF.

The CDR3 DNA sequence: TGCAGTGCTCAATCCCGACTAGCGGGGGTGGATACGCAGTATTTT. It is translated as CSAQSRLAGVDTQYF. V is TRBV20-1 and J is TRBJ2-3, with 12 positions matching TRBD2. In germline, CDR1 is DFQATT, CDR2 SNEGSKA (reference sequence). The CDR3 runs to 15 residues. V gave up 5 bases and J gave up 6 bases; unmatched junction bases: 9.

The CDR3 DNA follows: TGTGCCAGCAGCCAAGTTTCCTCTGCGGATCTCGGGCTCGGAAACATTCAGTACTTC. Translating gives CASSQVSSADLGLGNIQYF. The gene calls are TRBV4-2 and TRBJ2-4, with D unresolved. CDR3 length: 19 amino acids. CDR1 is LGHNA, CDR2 YNFKEQ, per germline. The V and J ends lost 1 base and 6 bases respectively, with 25 bases between them.

In this sample, this clonotype turned up once. V usage is TRBV20-1 and J usage is TRBJ2-2, with 7 positions matching TRBD2. The V and J ends lost 6 bases and 1 base, in that order; junction bases with no gene match: 11. The CDR3 consists of 16 residues. The V gene's germline CDR1 is DFQATT and CDR2 SNEGSKA (reference sequence). The CDR3 loop reads CSARPAGTKNTGELFF. CDR3 sequence (DNA): TGCAGTGCCCGACCCGCCGGGACTAAGAACACCGGGGAGCTGTTTTTT.

This clonotype was recorded only once. The chain uses TRBV3-1 and TRBJ2-5; TRBD2 matches 7 bases. V was pared by 4 bases and J by 3 bases, with 5 bases of the junction left unmatched. This CDR3 is built from 14 residues. Germline V gene lookup returns CDR1 LGHDT and CDR2 YNNKEL (reference sequence). In DNA form, the CDR3 reads TGTGCCAGCAGCCCCGGACTAGTCGAAGAGACCCAGTACTTC. Translating it yields CASSPGLVEETQYF.

The chain combines TRBV20-1 with TRBJ2-5; 8 nucleotides align to TRBD1. The ends lost 0 bases at V and 5 bases at J; junction bases unmatched: 8. Germline assignment: CDR1 DFQATT and CDR2 SNEGSKA (reference sequence). The CDR3 sequence is 15 residues long. This CDR3 is CSARDLGQGRETQYF. The CDR3 bases are TGCAGTGCTAGAGATCTCGGACAGGGAAGGGAGACCCAGTACTTC.

The rearrangement links TRBV6-5 to TRBJ1-6; D is uncertain. CDR1 MNHEY and CDR2 SVGAGI come from the germline V gene. The CDR3 is 14 residues long. Trimming pared 5 bases from V and 3 bases from J, leaving 8 bases between. The CDR3 nucleotides read TGTGCCAGCAGTCCGACAAACTATAATTCACCCCTCCACTTT. This gives the protein CASSPTNYNSPLHF.

The V gene is TRBV3-1, the J gene TRBJ1-1, with no clear D. CDR1 LGHDT and CDR2 YNNKEL come from the germline V gene (reference sequence). This CDR3 contains 12 residues. V was shortened by 2 bases and J by 3 bases, with 4 bases between the two germline ends. Here the CDR3 DNA reads TGTGCCAGCAGCCAACCCGACACTGAAGCTTTCTTT. Amino acids: CASSQPDTEAFF.

This clonotype was detected only once. V gene TRBV15 combines with J gene TRBJ2-2, with a weak D call TRBD1 (5 bases). The CDR3 has 15 amino acids. CDR1 LNHNV and CDR2 YYDKDF come from the germline V gene (reference sequence). Trimming cost V 2 bases and J 4 bases, with 11 bases left between them. In nucleotides, the CDR3 is TGTGCCACCAGCAGACCTGACAGTCCCACCGGGGAGCTGTTTTTT. It specifies CATSRPDSPTGELFF.